These T cell receptor beta chains were read from a single sample in a study of blood T cell repertoires in COVID-19. The repertoire was sequenced with immunoSEQ multiplex PCR; TCRdb's copy has only in-frame clones and lacks some. The sample lists about 480,000 clones, roughly 88% occurring once. The specimen sequenced was PBMCs or T cells enriched from blood (not recorded which). The receptors were sampled from a woman between 40 and 50 years old who had recovered from COVID-19. Each CDR3 is given with its conserved first and last residue. D genes are given only for firm matches. Not all rows give a size; the values are once, few, many and, for expanded clones, a class.

>TRBJ2-2|TRBD2|TRBV19|-
CASSIGGRFLAGAGELFF
TGTGCCAGTAGTATTGGTGGCAGATTCCTAGCGGGAGCCGGGGAGCTGTTTTTT
>TRBJ2-7|TRBD2|TRBV5-1|-
CASSLKPTSLISGSYTYEQYF
TGCGCCAGCAGCTTGAAACCCACGAGTCTAATTAGCGGGAGTTACACCTACGAGCAGTACTTC
>TRBJ2-2|-|TRBV10-3|once
CAISGITGELFF
TGTGCCATCTCCGGGATTACCGGGGAGCTGTTTTTT
>TRBJ2-2|TRBD2|TRBV3-1/TRBV3-2|once
CASRGWERGSTGELFF
TGTGCCAGCAGAGGTTGGGAGCGGGGCTCCACCGGGGAGCTGTTTTTT
>TRBJ2-7|TRBD1|TRBV9|-
CASSVTGAAYEQYF
TGTGCCAGCAGTGTCACAGGGGCCGCCTACGAGCAGTACTTC
>TRBJ2-6|TRBD1|TRBV7-9|-
CASSPRQGDSSGANVLTF
TGTGCCAGCAGCCCCCGACAGGGGGATAGCTCTGGGGCCAACGTCCTGACTTTC
>TRBJ1-2|-|TRBV30|-
CASNYESYYGYTF
TGTGCCTCCAACTACGAGAGTTATTATGGCTACACCTTC
>TRBJ2-7|TRBD2|TRBV12-3/TRBV12-4|-
CASSPGGYEQYF
TGTGCCAGCAGCCCGGGGGGATACGAGCAGTACTTC
>TRBJ1-5|TRBD1|TRBV5-1|-
CASSLAGQANQPQHF
TGCGCCAGCAGCTTGGCCGGACAGGCGAATCAGCCCCAGCATTTT
>TRBJ2-7|-|TRBV19|-
CASSVFGGYEQYF
TGTGCCAGTAGCGTGTTTGGAGGTTACGAGCAGTACTTC
>TRBJ2-1|TRBD1|TRBV29-1|-
CSVRYGTGGLNEQFF
TGCAGCGTTCGTTACGGGACAGGGGGCCTGAATGAGCAGTTCTTC
>TRBJ1-2|TRBD1|TRBV6-5|-
CASSYSRGGQGGGYTF
TGTGCCAGCAGTTACTCAAGAGGAGGACAGGGGGGTGGCTACACCTTC
>TRBJ1-4|TRBD1|TRBV2|-
CASTPNRDRAYEKLFF
TGTGCCAGCACTCCTAACCGGGACAGAGCTTATGAAAAACTGTTTTTT
>TRBJ2-4|-|TRBV3-1/TRBV3-2|once
CASSQGWGGDKNIQYF
TGTGCCAGCAGCCAAGGTTGGGGCGGGGACAAAAACATTCAGTACTTC
>TRBJ2-7|TRBD2|TRBV11-2|-
CASSLMALAATYSYEQYF
TGTGCCAGCAGCTTAATGGCGCTAGCGGCAACATACTCCTACGAGCAGTACTTC
>TRBJ1-1|-|TRBV12-3/TRBV12-4|-
CASSSRGTEAFF
TGTGCCAGCAGTTCGCGCGGGACTGAAGCTTTCTTT
>TRBJ1-6|-|TRBV9|-
CASSVEQGRDSPLHF
TGTGCCAGCAGCGTAGAGCAGGGGAGAGATTCACCCCTCCACTTT
>TRBJ1-6|-|TRBV19|-
CASSIDSGWKSPLHF
TGTGCCAGTAGTATAGATTCGGGGTGGAAATCACCCCTCCACTTT
>TRBJ2-6|TRBD2|TRBV29-1|-
CSVGLAGGSGANVLTF
TGCAGCGTTGGACTAGCGGGAGGGTCTGGGGCCAACGTCCTGACTTTC
>TRBJ2-7|-|TRBV5-4|-
CASSRQQGGEQYF
TGTGCCAGCAGCCGCCAGCAGGGGGGCGAGCAGTACTTC
>TRBJ1-5|-|TRBV2|-
CARRCQPQHF
TGTGCCAGGCGTTGTCAGCCCCAGCATTTT
>TRBJ1-6|-|TRBV7-6|few
CASSLVAGRADSPLHF
TGTGCCAGCAGCTTAGTCGCTGGCAGGGCGGATTCACCCCTCCACTTT
>TRBJ2-2|-|TRBV7-2|-
CASSSSEGGRATGELFF
TGTGCCAGCAGCTCCTCCGAGGGGGGGCGCGCCACCGGGGAGCTGTTTTTT
>TRBJ1-2|TRBD1|TRBV9|-
CASSLQGQGGGYTF
TGTGCCAGCAGCTTACAAGGACAGGGCGGGGGCTACACCTTC
>TRBJ2-7|TRBD2|TRBV24-1|-
CATSVDLALAGTYEQYF
TGTGCCACCAGTGTTGACCTGGCGCTAGCGGGCACCTACGAGCAGTACTTC
>TRBJ2-2|-|TRBV11-3|-
CASSTHPWTPNTGELFF
TGTGCCAGCAGCACACACCCCTGGACACCGAACACCGGGGAGCTGTTTTTT
>TRBJ2-7|TRBD2|TRBV10-3|-
CAISESVQREPSYEQYF
TGTGCCATCAGTGAGTCAGTCCAGCGGGAGCCCAGCTACGAGCAGTACTTC
>TRBJ1-1|-|TRBV5-6|few
CASSGQMNTEAFF
TGTGCCAGCAGCGGACAGATGAACACTGAAGCTTTCTTT
>TRBJ2-2|-|TRBV4-3|-
CASSQDLEEGSPGELFF
TGCGCCAGCAGCCAAGATTTAGAGGAGGGGTCTCCCGGGGAGCTGTTTTTT
>TRBJ2-5|TRBD2|TRBV4-3|-
CASSQDPGLAGGGGETQYF
TGCGCCAGCAGCCAAGATCCGGGACTAGCGGGAGGTGGGGGGGAGACCCAGTACTTC
>TRBJ2-7|TRBD2|TRBV9|-
CASSVDSSGSLYEQYF
TGTGCCAGCAGCGTAGACTCGAGCGGGAGCCTTTACGAGCAGTACTTC
>TRBJ1-2|-|TRBV19|-
CASSRPTGSFDYGYTF
TGTGCCAGTAGCCGCCCTACAGGGTCATTCGACTATGGCTACACCTTC
>TRBJ2-7|-|TRBV11-1|-
CASSSEPRGEQYF
TGTGCCAGCAGCTCGGAACCCCGGGGGGAGCAGTACTTC
>TRBJ1-6|-|TRBV3-1/TRBV3-2|-
CASSHQSTRNSPLHF
TGTGCCAGCAGCCACCAATCAACGCGGAATTCACCCCTCCACTTT
>TRBJ1-2|-|TRBV15|once
CATSRADQGGYGYTF
TGTGCCACCAGCAGAGCGGATCAGGGAGGCTATGGCTACACCTTC
>TRBJ2-7|-|TRBV3-1/TRBV3-2|-
CASSLTGKQYF
TGTGCCAGCAGCCTAACAGGGAAGCAGTACTTC
>TRBJ1-6|TRBD1|TRBV19|-
CASIGRGNSPLHF
TGTGCCAGTATTGGCAGGGGGAATTCACCCCTCCACTTT
>TRBJ2-7|TRBD2|TRBV20-1|-
CSASVGGLAGGGYEQYF
TGCAGTGCTAGTGTCGGGGGTCTAGCGGGAGGTGGATACGAGCAGTACTTC
>TRBJ2-2|TRBD1|TRBV27|-
CASSSGTGGTGELFF
TGTGCCAGCAGCTCCGGGACAGGGGGGACCGGGGAGCTGTTTTTT
>TRBJ2-5|-|TRBV10-2|-
CASSWAQETQYF
TGCGCCAGCAGTTGGGCGCAGGAGACCCAGTACTTC
>TRBJ2-7|TRBD1|TRBV5-4|few
CASSRPPGQTYEQYF
TGTGCCAGCAGCCGCCCACCGGGACAGACCTACGAGCAGTACTTC
>TRBJ2-1|TRBD1|TRBV11-3|-
CASSATRGTGLFF
TGTGCCAGCAGCGCAACACGCGGGACAGGCCTGTTCTTC
>TRBJ2-6|-|TRBV12-1|-
CASSFSGGRVPGANVLTF
TGTGCCAGCAGCTTTAGTGGCGGGAGGGTGCCTGGGGCCAACGTCCTGACTTTC
>TRBJ1-1|-|TRBV6-2/TRBV6-3|once
CASSYPSRVRNTEAFF
TGTGCCAGCAGTTACCCCTCCCGAGTGAGGAACACTGAAGCTTTCTTT
>TRBJ2-1|-|TRBV29-1|-
CSVSSGYLSEQFF
TGCAGCGTCTCAAGCGGGTACCTGAGTGAGCAGTTCTTC